Sequencing of this T cell receptor (beta chain) was carried out in a study of shared T cell receptors in the human thymus. This CDR3 is 17 amino acids long. Trimming at V came to 0 bases and at J to 4 bases, leaving 9 bases not matched to a gene. The germline gives CDR1 SGHVS, CDR2 FQNEAQ. The table came from immunoSEQ multiplex PCR; TCRdb's copy has only in-frame clones and leaves some out. The repertoire holds hundreds of thousands of clones, with around 87% as singletons. These data were also reused for a study on human thymus T cells. Per that paper: In corrective heart surgery, resections were taken, and these provided the thymus tissue. It looked as if thymic and blood repertoires used V and J genes in a biased way.

The sample taken for sequencing was thymocytes. The V and J genes are TRBV7-8 and TRBJ2-1, with 7 bases aligning to TRBD1. The receptor was isolated from a boy in the first two years of life with a congenital heart defect. Written as DNA, the CDR3 is TGTGCCAGCAGCTTAGCGTTGGGGACAGACCAATACAATGAGCAGTTCTTC. Translated, it gives CASSLALGTDQYNEQFF.